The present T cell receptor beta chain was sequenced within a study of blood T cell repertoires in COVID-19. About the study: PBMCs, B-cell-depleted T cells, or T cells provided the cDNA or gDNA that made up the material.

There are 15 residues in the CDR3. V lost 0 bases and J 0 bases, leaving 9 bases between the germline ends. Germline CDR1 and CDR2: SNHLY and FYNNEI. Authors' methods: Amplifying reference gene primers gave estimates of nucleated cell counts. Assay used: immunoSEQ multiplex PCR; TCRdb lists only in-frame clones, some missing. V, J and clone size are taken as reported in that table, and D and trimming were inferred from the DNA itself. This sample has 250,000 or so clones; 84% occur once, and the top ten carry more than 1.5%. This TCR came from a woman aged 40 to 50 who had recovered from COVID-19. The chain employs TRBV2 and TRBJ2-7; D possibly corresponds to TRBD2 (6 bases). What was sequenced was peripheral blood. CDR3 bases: TGTGCCAGCAGTGAAGCCGGGACTTTCTCCTACGAGCAGTACTTC. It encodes CASSEAGTFSYEQYF.